This passage covers 14 T cell receptor beta chains from one sample sequenced in a study of OX40 agonist ivuxolimab in advanced cancers. Clones were sequenced by immunoSEQ multiplex PCR, and TCRdb holds only the in-frame ones, with some missing. The sample includes about 70,000 clones, roughly 80% of them seen just once. The starting material was CD4+ or CD8+ T cells sorted from blood, obtained in a trial of the OX40 agonist ivuxolimab. The receptors derive from an adult with an advanced solid tumor such as melanoma, head and neck, liver or kidney cancer.

V is TRBV5-1 and J is TRBJ2-3; a weak D match, TRBD2 (5 bases). This CDR3 is built from 17 residues. Germline values: CDR1 SGHRS, CDR2 YFSETQ. Trimming shortened V by 0 bases and J by 2 bases, and 16 bases separated the two germline ends. The CDR3 here is CASSLDTGSWYTDTQYF. In DNA, the CDR3 is TGCGCCAGCAGCTTGGACACGGGAAGTTGGTACACAGATACGCAGTATTTT. Complete variable domain (other parts from reference TRBV5-1 and TRBJ2-3): KAGVTQTPRYLIKTRGQQVTLSCSPISGHRSVSWYQQTPGQGLQFLFEYFSETQRNKGNFPGRFSGRQFSNSRSEMNVSTLELGDSALYLCASSLDTGSWYTDTQYFGPGTRLTVL.

The chain joins TRBV4-3 to TRBJ2-1; D is unresolved. The CDR3 spans 17 residues. Germline CDR1 and CDR2: LGHNA and YSLEER. Between the trimmed V and J ends, which lost 0 bases and 0 bases, there was a span of 12 bases. DNA for the CDR3: TGCGCCAGCAGCCAAGATCCCCCAGAATTCTCCTACAATGAGCAGTTCTTC. Protein sequence: CASSQDPPEFSYNEQFF.

This clone was counted between two and nine times. The J gene is TRBJ2-1, the V gene TRBV7-9; the match to TRBD1 covers 10 bases. Germline CDR1 SEHNR, CDR2 FQNEAQ (reference sequence). The CDR3 totals 14 residues. The J segment lost 4 bases and the V segment lost 5 bases, leaving 2 bases of the junction unmatched. Here the CDR3 DNA reads TGTGCCAGCAGCGGGGGACAGGGGTACAATGAGCAGTTCTTC. It translates to CASSGGQGYNEQFF.

This chain joins TRBV7-2 and TRBJ1-1; 9 bases are a match to TRBD1. Germline-derived CDR1 and CDR2 are SGHTA and FQGNSA. The CDR3 is made up of 16 amino acids. The ends lost 1 base at V and 5 bases at J; junction bases unmatched: 8. This CDR3 reads CASSLGAGTGMTEAFF. The DNA of the CDR3 is TGTGCCAGCAGCTTAGGGGCCGGGACAGGGATGACTGAAGCTTTCTTT.

The gene calls are TRBV10-2 and TRBJ2-5; 8 positions match TRBD2. The J call is in doubt because the DNA end fits TRBJ2-7 better. This CDR3 spans 15 amino acids. Looked up from germline, CDR1 is WSHSY and CDR2 is SAAADI. In nucleotides, the CDR3 is TGCGCCAGCAGTGATACGCTAGCGGGTAACTACGAGCAGTACTTC. As protein: CASSDTLAGNYEQYF.

The chain has TRBV7-6 and TRBJ2-1, with D possibly called TRBD1 or TRBD2 (5 bases each). The V gene lost 4 bases and the J gene lost 7 bases, with 23 bases spanning the gap. The CDR3 spans 17 residues. Germline V CDR1 and CDR2: SGHVS, FNYEAQ. The chain's CDR3 is CASSSGAEGMRINEQFF. The CDR3, as DNA: TGTGCCAGCAGCTCCGGGGCCGAGGGGATGCGGATAAATGAGCAGTTCTTC.

The chain combines TRBV27 with TRBJ2-7; D unresolved. Trimming removed 3 bases from V and 3 bases from J, with 6 bases in between. Germline loops: CDR1 MNHEY, CDR2 SMNVEV (reference sequence). This CDR3 has 12 residues. The CDR3 nucleotides are TGTGCCAGCAGTTTTTGCGGCTACGAGCAGTACGTC. The encoded protein is CASSFCGYEQYV.

The V and J genes are TRBV10-1 and TRBJ2-1, with 7 positions matching TRBD2. This CDR3 is built from 15 residues. Germline V CDR1 and CDR2: WNHNN, SYGVQD (reference sequence). J was trimmed by 3 bases and V by 8 bases; bases with no gene match: 10. The CDR3 spells CASSGGGTFYNEQFF. In nucleotides, the CDR3 is TGCGCCAGCTCCGGCGGGGGTACCTTCTACAATGAGCAGTTCTTC.

The chain combines TRBV25-1 with TRBJ2-5; no clear D gene. This CDR3 region has 16 residues. From germline, CDR1 is MGHDK and CDR2 SYGVNS. Deletions cut 4 bases from V and 0 bases from J, with 15 bases between. CDR3 nucleotides: TGTGCCAGCAGTGGTCGCCCAGACCTCCACCAAGAGACCCAGTACTTC. It translates to CASSGRPDLHQETQYF.

This clone has just a few counts. This chain links TRBV6-5 with TRBJ1-2; unclear D gene. The CDR3 totals 14 residues. Trimming removed 0 bases at V and 3 bases at J, with 8 bases between. CDR1 is MNHEY and CDR2 is SVGAGI in the germline V gene. Written as DNA, the CDR3 is TGTGCCAGCAGTTACTCGCCGGCAGACTATGGCTACACCTTC. Translating it yields CASSYSPADYGYTF.

This chain uses TRBV7-9 with TRBJ2-1, with 13 bases lining up with TRBD2. Germline assignment: CDR1 SEHNR and CDR2 FQNEAQ (reference sequence). J lost 9 bases, V lost 1 base, and 0 bases had no gene match. The CDR3 has 14 residues. The CDR3 loop is CASSLGLAGGEQFF. The CDR3 DNA is TGTGCCAGCAGCTTAGGACTAGCGGGAGGTGAGCAGTTCTTC.

The genes are TRBV5-4 and TRBJ2-7, with 13 bases identical to TRBD2. The CDR3 has 18 amino acids. The V gene end was trimmed by 0 bases and the J gene end by 0 bases; junction bases not matched to a gene: 6. Germline-derived CDR1 and CDR2 are SGHNT and YYREEE (reference sequence). CDR3: CASSLGLAGGPSSYEQYF. Written as DNA, the CDR3 is TGTGCCAGCAGCTTGGGACTAGCGGGAGGCCCGAGCTCCTACGAGCAGTACTTC.

J is TRBJ2-3 and V is TRBV28; D is possibly TRBD1 (6 bases). The germline gives CDR1 MDHEN, CDR2 SYDVKM. Trimming pared 7 bases from V and 5 bases from J, leaving 22 bases between. The CDR3 consists of 16 residues. This CDR3 is CASNQGRARVGDTQYF. The CDR3, as DNA: TGTGCCAGCAATCAGGGGAGAGCCCGGGTTGGAGATACGCAGTATTTT.

This sequence joins TRBV6-1 and TRBJ1-2, with a weak D call TRBD1 (5 bases). The CDR3 contains 14 residues. Germline V gene data show CDR1 as MNHNS and CDR2 as SASEGT. The V and J ends lost 2 bases and 8 bases respectively, with 15 bases between them. The CDR3 DNA reads TGTGCCAGCAGTGAAAAGGACCGGGACGGAGGCTACACCTTC. It encodes CASSEKDRDGGYTF.